This T cell receptor (beta chain) appears in the sequencing data of a study of T cell repertoires in cytomegalovirus infection. The overall study: Both recently identified HLA-C-restricted and well-studied HLA-B-restricted CMV epitopes were used in the study. Public TCR beta signatures marked donors with CMV infection and the matching HLA.

Overall study findings and caveats: People with CMV and the relevant HLA were identified by cumulative public TCR beta family frequency. HLA-C-restricted CMV-specific TCR beta clonotypes prevailed in the ex vivo response.

This clonotype showed up just once. Its antigen remains unknown. MiXCR was run by TCRdb on the reads, yielding one entry per CDR3 protein. The table lists about 920,000 distinct CDR3 sequences, more than 25% of them singletons. The sample consisted of cultured CD8+ T cells from PBMCs, taken from culture after CMV antigen stimulation. This receptor was obtained from a human donor in good health (CMV status not recorded). Some clones in this sample may be carry-over from other donors' samples.

CDR3 coding DNA: TGTGCCAGCAGCTTAGTGCCACCTACTATTAGAAACACCATATATTTT. This gives the protein CASSLVPPTIRNTIYF. The V and J genes are TRBV11-2 and TRBJ1-3; D is unresolved. The germline V gene encodes CDR1 SGHAT and CDR2 FQNNGV. The CDR3 contains 16 residues. V shed 1 base and J shed 5 bases, with 15 bases lying between them.